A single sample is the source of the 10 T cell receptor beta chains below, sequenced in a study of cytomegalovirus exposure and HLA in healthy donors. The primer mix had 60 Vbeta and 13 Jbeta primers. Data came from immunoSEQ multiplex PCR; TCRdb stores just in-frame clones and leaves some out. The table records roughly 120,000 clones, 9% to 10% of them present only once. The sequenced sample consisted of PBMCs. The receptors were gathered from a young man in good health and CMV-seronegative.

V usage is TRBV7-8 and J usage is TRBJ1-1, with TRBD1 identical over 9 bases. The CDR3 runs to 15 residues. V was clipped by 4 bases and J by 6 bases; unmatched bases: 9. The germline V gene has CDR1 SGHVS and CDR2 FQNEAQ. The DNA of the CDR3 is TGTGCCAGCAGCTCCCTAGACAGGGGGAGTCCTGAAGCTTTCTTT. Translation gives CASSSLDRGSPEAFF.

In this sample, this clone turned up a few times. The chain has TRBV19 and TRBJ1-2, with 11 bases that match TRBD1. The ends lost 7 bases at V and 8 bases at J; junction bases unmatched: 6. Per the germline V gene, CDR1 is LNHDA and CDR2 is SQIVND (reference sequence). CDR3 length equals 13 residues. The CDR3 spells CASTPDRGHGYTF. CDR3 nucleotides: TGTGCCAGTACCCCGGACAGGGGGCACGGCTACACCTTC.

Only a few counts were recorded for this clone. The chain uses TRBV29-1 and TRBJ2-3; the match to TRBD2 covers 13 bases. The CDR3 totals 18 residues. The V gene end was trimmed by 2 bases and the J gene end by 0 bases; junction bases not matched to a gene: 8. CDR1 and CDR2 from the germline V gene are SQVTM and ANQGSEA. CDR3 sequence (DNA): TGCAGCGTTGAAAGACTAGCGGGGGGAAGAGCTAGCACAGATACGCAGTATTTT. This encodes CSVERLAGGRASTDTQYF.

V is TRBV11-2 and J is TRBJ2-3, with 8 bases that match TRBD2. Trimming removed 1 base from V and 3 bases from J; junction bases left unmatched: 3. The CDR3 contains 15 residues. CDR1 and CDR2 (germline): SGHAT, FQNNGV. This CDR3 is CASSLGTGGTDTQYF. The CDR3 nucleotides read TGTGCCAGCAGCTTAGGGACGGGAGGGACAGATACGCAGTATTTT. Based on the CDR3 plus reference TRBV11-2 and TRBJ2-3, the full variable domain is EAGVAQSPRYKIIEKRQSVAFWCNPISGHATLYWYQQILGQGPKLLIQFQNNGVVDDSQLPKDRFSAERLKGVDSTLKIQPAKLEDSAVYLCASSLGTGGTDTQYFGPGTRLTVL.

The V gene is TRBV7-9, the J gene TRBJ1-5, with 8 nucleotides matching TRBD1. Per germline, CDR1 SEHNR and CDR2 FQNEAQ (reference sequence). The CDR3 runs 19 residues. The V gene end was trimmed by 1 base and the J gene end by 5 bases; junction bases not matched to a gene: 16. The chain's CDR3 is CASSLVGGAGGGWDQPQHF. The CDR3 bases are TGTGCCAGCAGCTTAGTCGGTGGGGCAGGGGGCGGTTGGGATCAGCCCCAGCATTTT.

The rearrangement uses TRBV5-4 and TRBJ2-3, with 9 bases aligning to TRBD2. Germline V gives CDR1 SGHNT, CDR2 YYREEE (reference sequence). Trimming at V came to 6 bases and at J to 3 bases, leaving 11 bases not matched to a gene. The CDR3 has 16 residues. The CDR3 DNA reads TGTGCCAGCACCAAACGACAAGGACTAGCGACAGATACGCAGTATTTT. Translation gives CASTKRQGLATDTQYF.

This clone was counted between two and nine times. CDR3 sequence reads: CASSLARSLLTGELFF. The CDR3 bases are TGTGCCAGCAGCTTAGCGCGAAGCCTCCTCACCGGGGAGCTGTTTTTT. V usage is TRBV7-2 and J usage is TRBJ2-2; D unclear. The V end was cut by 0 bases, the J end by 4 bases, with 12 bases between. The CDR3 is 16 residues long. Germline V gene sequence: CDR1 SGHTA, CDR2 FQGNSA.

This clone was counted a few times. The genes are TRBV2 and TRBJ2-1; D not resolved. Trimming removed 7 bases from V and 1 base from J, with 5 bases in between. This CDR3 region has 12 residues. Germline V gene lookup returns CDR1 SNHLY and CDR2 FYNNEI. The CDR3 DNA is TGTGCCAGCACTCGGTCCTACAATGAGCAGTTCTTC. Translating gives CASTRSYNEQFF. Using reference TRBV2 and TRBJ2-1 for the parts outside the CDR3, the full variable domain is EPEVTQTPSHQVTQMGQEVILRCVPISNHLYFYWYRQILGQKVEFLVSFYNNEISEKSEIFDDQFSVERPDGSNFTLKIRSTKLEDSAMYFCASTRSYNEQFFGPGTRLTVL.

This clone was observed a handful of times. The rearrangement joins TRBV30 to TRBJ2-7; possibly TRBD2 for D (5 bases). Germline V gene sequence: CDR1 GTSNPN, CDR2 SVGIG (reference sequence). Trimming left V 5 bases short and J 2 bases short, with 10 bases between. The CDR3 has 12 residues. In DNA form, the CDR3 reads TGTGCCTGGGGAATCGGGACCTACGAGCAGTACTTC. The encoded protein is CAWGIGTYEQYF.

CDR3 nucleotide sequence: TGTGCCAGCACAAGACAGGGACCAGATACGCAGTATTTT. Translation: CASTRQGPDTQYF. This chain links TRBV27 with TRBJ2-3, with 7 bases matching TRBD1. The germline V gene has CDR1 MNHEY and CDR2 SMNVEV (reference sequence). V was clipped by 7 bases and J by 4 bases; unmatched bases: 5. This CDR3 has 13 residues.